A single sample is the source of the 17 T cell receptor beta chains below, sequenced in a study of T cells in Graves' hyperthyroidism and ophthalmopathy (dated 2019 in TCRdb). Receptors were amplified or captured by multiplex PCR. Sequenced on an Illumina HiSeq 2000. TCR beta CDR3 regions were amplified from RNA transcripts. For the first round of RT-PCR on the TCR CDR3, the HTBI primer set was used together with the Qiagen OneStep RT-PCR kit. The public reads were reprocessed in TCRdb via fastp at Q25 and MiXCR, keeping in-frame beta chains. Here each entry gathers all rows of one CDR3 protein and keeps the most common genes and DNA. For this sample the table gives approximately 430,000 distinct CDR3 sequences, of which 15% to 17% were detected only once. Around 7% of the sample comes from the top ten. Material for sequencing was blood. The receptors were sampled from a woman in her late teens or twenties with Graves' hyperthyroidism.

This clonotype was seen many times. The V call is TRBV7-8, the J call TRBJ2-5; D might be TRBD2 (6 bases). Trimming left V 5 bases short and J 6 bases short, with 16 bases between. CDR1 and CDR2 from the germline V gene are SGHVS and FQNEAQ. This CDR3 is 14 amino acids long. CDR3 DNA sequence: TGTGCCAGCAGCACGTCGACTAGTCTAAAGACCCAGTACTTC. This gives the protein CASSTSTSLKTQYF.

This clonotype was detected many times. CDR3 loop: CSPQLRRGSSTDTQYF. CDR3 sequence (DNA): TGCAGTCCACAGCTCCGGCGGGGATCTAGCACAGATACGCAGTATTTT. The chain couples TRBV20-1 to TRBJ2-3, with D possibly TRBD2 on 6 matching bases. The CDR3 loop spans 16 amino acids. V was pared by 8 bases and J by 0 bases, with 21 bases between. Germline assignment: CDR1 DFQATT and CDR2 SNEGSKA (reference sequence).

This clonotype has a handful of counts. This chain joins TRBV6-1 and TRBJ1-3; D call uncertain. V gave up 5 bases and J gave up 0 bases, with 11 bases separating them. CDR1 and CDR2 from the germline V gene are MNHNS and SASEGT. This CDR3 region has 15 residues. The DNA for the CDR3 is TGTGCCAGCAGTCCGGACGGTGCCTCTGGAAACACCATATATTTT. This encodes CASSPDGASGNTIYF.

This clonotype was counted ten times or more. J is TRBJ2-5 and V is TRBV5-6, with 7 bases lining up with TRBD2. Trimming removed 4 bases from V and 13 bases from J; junction bases left unmatched: 13. The CDR3 spans 13 residues. Germline V CDR1 and CDR2: SGHDT, YYEEEE. The DNA of the CDR3 is TGTGCCAGCAGCAGCGGGGCCTCCCCTTCTGGGTACTTC. It codes for CASSSGASPSGYF.

The sample holds many counts of this clonotype. This sequence joins TRBV11-3 and TRBJ2-5; the match to TRBD1 covers 7 bases. V lost 5 bases, J lost 4 bases, and 13 bases stayed unmatched. The germline V gene has CDR1 SGHNT and CDR2 YENEEA. This CDR3 spans 16 amino acids. CDR3 nucleotide sequence: TGTGCCAGCAGCACTCAGGGACAGCTTCAGGGAGAGACCCAGTACTTC. It encodes CASSTQGQLQGETQYF.

The rearrangement joins TRBV12-3 or TRBV12-4 to TRBJ1-1, with D maybe TRBD1 (5 bases). V dropped 5 bases and J dropped 3 bases, with 19 bases sitting between them. This CDR3 is built from 16 residues. CDR3 in amino acids: CASSLSQGRYHTEAFF. The CDR3 nucleotides read TGTGCCAGCAGTCTGTCTCAGGGCCGTTATCACACTGAAGCTTTCTTT.

This clonotype occurred a few times. The chain recombines TRBV27 with TRBJ1-6; weak D call: TRBD1 (5 bases). V dropped 5 bases and J dropped 10 bases, with 15 bases sitting between them. This CDR3 has 14 amino acids. Germline CDR1 MNHEY, CDR2 SMNVEV (reference sequence). CDR3 sequence: CASSLGRERSPLHF. CDR3 nucleotide sequence: TGTGCCAGCAGTCTGGGCAGGGAAAGGTCACCCCTCCACTTT.

The V and J genes are TRBV5-1 and TRBJ2-7; 7 bases map to TRBD2. The junction had 12 bases not matched to a gene; V was cut back by 5 bases and J by 4 bases. This CDR3 has 15 residues. Germline V gene sequence: CDR1 SGHRS, CDR2 YFSETQ. CDR3 amino acids: CASSWGGPAVYEQYF. CDR3 nucleotides: TGCGCCAGCAGTTGGGGGGGACCAGCGGTTTACGAGCAGTACTTC.

This clonotype turned up a few times. At one end the junction does not follow the germline gene, possibly because of a read error. The chain carries TRBV9 and TRBJ1-1; 8 nucleotides align to TRBD1. CDR3 length: 16 amino acids. Germline V CDR1 and CDR2: SGDLS, YYNGEE. CDR3 amino acids: CPSSVAGQALNTEAFF. CDR3 bases: TGTCCCAGCAGCGTTGCGGGACAGGCCTTGAACACTGAAGCTTTCTTT.

Ten or more counts support this clonotype. J is TRBJ1-4 and V is TRBV20-1; perhaps TRBD1 as D (6 bases). CDR1 and CDR2 (germline): DFQATT, SNEGSKA (reference sequence). Trimming shortened V by 6 bases and J by 0 bases, and 17 bases separated the two germline ends. CDR3 length equals 16 residues. The CDR3 spells CSAPTGYSATNEKLFF. CDR3 DNA sequence: TGCAGTGCGCCAACAGGGTACTCGGCAACTAATGAAAAACTGTTTTTT.

Many counts were recorded for this clonotype. The chain links TRBV11-1 to TRBJ2-1, with 9 bases matching TRBD2. Germline CDR1 is SGHAT and CDR2 is FQDESV (reference sequence). The CDR3 runs 16 residues. The V and J ends lost 5 bases and 4 bases, in that order; junction bases with no gene match: 9. The chain's CDR3 is CASSPRASGNYNEQFF. The CDR3, as DNA: TGTGCCAGCAGCCCTAGGGCTAGCGGGAATTACAATGAGCAGTTCTTC. Together with reference TRBV11-1 and TRBJ2-1, the CDR3 gives the full variable domain: EAEVAQSPRYKITEKSQAVAFWCDPISGHATLYWYRQILGQGPELLVQFQDESVVDDSQLPKDRFSAERLKGVDSTLKIQPAELGDSAMYLCASSPRASGNYNEQFFGPGTRLTVL.

This clonotype was counted a few times. The chain links TRBV5-1 to TRBJ2-7; 14 nucleotides agree with TRBD2. This CDR3 has 16 amino acids. The germline V gene has CDR1 SGHRS and CDR2 YFSETQ. V was pared by 0 bases and J by 2 bases, with 1 base of the junction left unmatched. In DNA, the CDR3 is TGCGCCAGCAGCTTGGGACTAGCGGGGGGGACCTACGAGCAGTACTTC. Translated: CASSLGLAGGTYEQYF. Using reference TRBV5-1 and TRBJ2-7 for the parts outside the CDR3, the full variable domain is KAGVTQTPRYLIKTRGQQVTLSCSPISGHRSVSWYQQTPGQGLQFLFEYFSETQRNKGNFPGRFSGRQFSNSRSEMNVSTLELGDSALYLCASSLGLAGGTYEQYFGPGTRLTVT.

The chain combines TRBV6-1 with TRBJ2-4; perhaps TRBD2 as D (5 bases). Trimming shortened V by 1 base and J by 2 bases, and 12 bases separated the two germline ends. There are 16 residues in the CDR3. Germline lookup yields CDR1 MNHNS and CDR2 SASEGT. CDR3 nucleotides: TGTGCCAGCAGTGAAGATTATTACGGGACCAAAAACATTCAGTACTTC. Protein product: CASSEDYYGTKNIQYF.

This clonotype was counted at least ten times. The chain carries TRBV12-3 or TRBV12-4 and TRBJ1-5, with D tentatively TRBD1 (5 bases). The ends were cut back, 1 base at V and 5 bases at J, with 12 bases in the middle. The CDR3 consists of 15 residues. CDR3 nucleotides: TGTGCCAGCAGTTTAGGGGGGGTTCGGGATCAGCCCCAGCATTTT. The encoded protein is CASSLGGVRDQPQHF.

A few counts support this clonotype. The V gene is TRBV4-1, the J gene TRBJ1-5; a possible D gene is TRBD1 (5 bases). The germline gives CDR1 MGHRA, CDR2 YSYEKL. The CDR3 covers 14 residues. V was shortened by 0 bases and J by 8 bases, with 11 bases between the two germline ends. DNA of the CDR3: TGCGCCAGCAGCCAAGAGGAAGGGGAAGAGCCCCAGCATTTT. Amino acid sequence: CASSQEEGEEPQHF.

The chain carries TRBV7-3 and TRBJ2-5; TRBD2 matches at 8 bases. V lost 4 bases, J lost 2 bases, and 6 bases stayed unmatched. There are 15 residues in the CDR3. The germline CDR1 and CDR2 sequences are SGHTA and FQGTGA. This CDR3 is CASSSGGARQETQYF. The CDR3 bases are TGTGCCAGCAGCTCCGGGGGGGCGCGGCAAGAGACCCAGTACTTC.

The CDR3 DNA reads as TGTGCCAGCATTCAGGGCGGCCTCAGCGAACTGTTTTTT. Translation gives CASIQGGLSELFF. The chain combines TRBV6-1 with TRBJ1-4; D might be TRBD1 (5 bases). Trimming shortened V by 7 bases and J by 12 bases, and 18 bases separated the two germline ends. Per germline, CDR1 MNHNS and CDR2 SASEGT. This CDR3 has 13 residues.